The 17 T cell receptor beta chains listed next were all sequenced from one sample in a study of tumor-infiltrating lymphocytes in primary liver carcinoma. Unsorted bulk tissue of roughly 19-30 mg yielded co-extracted RNA and DNA. The authors made TCR beta cDNA from approximately 490 ng total RNA with a constant-region primer. Three rounds of nested multiplex PCR with slightly modified ARM-PCR produced TCR beta libraries. In the first two PCR rounds, TRBV1-TRBV30 forward primers were paired with a C-beta reverse primer, and each round lasted approximately 10 cycles. TCRdb fed the multiplex PCR reads into MiXCR, producing one record per CDR3 protein. The table shows fewer than 200,000 distinct CDR3 sequences, with around four fifths occurring only once. The source material was tumor tissue from primary liver carcinoma. Receptor source: a man in his forties or fifties with primary liver carcinoma and hepatitis B virus infection.

A remark on this clonotype: The CDR3 does not close with the conserved phenylalanine or tryptophan, likely indicating a read error. J is TRBJ1-4 and V is TRBV6-1; 8 bases match TRBD1. The CDR3 runs to 14 residues. Germline CDR1 reads MNHNS; CDR2 reads SASEGT. CDR3 amino acids: CANSKDRESEKLFS. CDR3 nucleotides: TGTGCCAACAGTAAGGACAGGGAGAGTGAAAAACTGTTTTCT.

Notes on this clonotype: It is unclear where the CDR3 begins or ends on the DNA, so no DNA is shown, and the CDR3 is as TCRdb lists it. V usage is TRBV11-2 and J usage is TRBJ1-2; no check of the table's D call, TRBD1, against the DNA was made. Per the germline V gene, CDR1 is SGHAT and CDR2 is FQNNGV. From its first to its last residue, the CDR3 has 13 amino acids. CDR3 sequence reads: CASTDSSNYDCTF.

Comments on this clonotype: An end of the junction does not agree with germline; a read error may underlie this. This chain uses TRBV29-1 with TRBJ2-2, with 10 bases fitting TRBD2. Germline V CDR1 and CDR2: SQVTM, ANQGSEA. The CDR3 loop spans 15 amino acids. This CDR3 reads CSVGTSATNTGMLFF. The CDR3 region has the DNA TGCAGTGTTGGGACTAGCGCGACGAACACCGGGATGCTGTTTTTT.

The V gene is TRBV6-4, the J gene TRBJ2-3, with 7 bases aligning to TRBD2. Trimming at V came to 0 bases and at J to 4 bases, leaving 4 bases not matched to a gene. The CDR3 consists of 15 residues. CDR1 is MRHNA, CDR2 SNTAGT, per germline. The CDR3 DNA follows: TGTGCCAGCAGTGACTCACCGGGAGGACCAGATACGCAGTATTTT. This sequence encodes CASSDSPGGPDTQYF.

For this clonotype: One end of the junction fails to match germline, which may point to a read error. The rearrangement joins TRBV29-1 to TRBJ1-2; tentative D call: TRBD1 (5 bases). CDR1 SQVTM and CDR2 ANQGSEA come from the germline V gene. This CDR3 has 14 amino acids. For the CDR3, the DNA is TGCAGCGTTAAAGTGGAAGAAGGGGTGGATGGATACACCTTC. Translation: CSVKVEEGVDGYTF.

Points on this clonotype: In this CDR3 the conserved last residue, phenylalanine or tryptophan, is missing, so a read error is likely. Because the CDR3's place on the DNA is in doubt, the DNA is left out and the CDR3 is given as listed by TCRdb. The chain combines TRBV12-3 or TRBV12-4 with TRBJ1-2. The CDR3 has 14 amino acids, counting both end residues. CDR3 sequence: CASSPSGTNYGYTL.

As for this clonotype: Relative to the germline gene, one junction end is altered; a read error may explain this. The chain recombines TRBV6-1 with TRBJ1-2; 8 bases match TRBD1. This CDR3 region has 12 residues. Germline V gene data show CDR1 as MNHNS and CDR2 as SASEGT. The CDR3 sequence is CASIEGRGRNTF. CDR3 nucleotides: TGCGCCAGCATTGAAGGCAGGGGGCGGAACACCTTC.

This sequence joins TRBV11-3 and TRBJ2-1; unclear D gene. V was shortened by 1 base and J by 7 bases, with 11 bases between the two germline ends. CDR3 size: 14 residues. Germline V gives CDR1 SGHNT, CDR2 YENEEA. CDR3: CASSLGDSNNEQFF. As DNA, the CDR3 is TGTGCCAGCAGCTTAGGTGACTCGAATAATGAGCAGTTCTTC.

Remarks on this clonotype: The junction shows a germline mismatch at one end, possibly a read error. The CDR3 is CASSVSVNSGELLF. The CDR3 nucleotides read TGTGCCAGCAGTGTATCAGTTAACAGCGGGGAGTTGCTTTTT. J is TRBJ2-2 and V is TRBV6-4, with TRBD2 matching over 7 bases. The CDR3 is 14 amino acids. CDR1 and CDR2 (germline): MRHNA, SNTAGT.

The CDR3 spells CANSLEERGYTF. In DNA, the CDR3 is TGTGCAAACAGTTTAGAGGAGCGGGGCTACACCTTC. The gene calls are TRBV12-3 or TRBV12-4 and TRBJ1-2; D gene ambiguous. The CDR3 consists of 12 residues.

Of note for this clonotype: The junction departs from the called germline gene at one end, perhaps through a read error. The chain uses TRBV7-9 and TRBJ1-5, with a possible D match to TRBD1 (5 bases). Germline values: CDR1 SEHNR, CDR2 FQNEAQ (reference sequence). This CDR3 spans 15 amino acids. CDR3 DNA: TGTGCCACCAGCTCCTCAGGGATTAGCAATCAGCCCCAGCATTTT. Translated: CATSSSGISNQPQHF. Full variable domain (rest looked up from reference TRBV7-9 and TRBJ1-5): DTGVSQNPRHKITKRGQNVTFRCDPISEHNRLYWYRQTLGQGPEFLTYFQNEAQLEKSRLLSDRFSAERPKGSFSTLEIQRTEQGDSAMYLCATSSSGISNQPQHFGDGTRLSIL.

As regards this clonotype: Being one base from a much bigger clone, this may be a read error. CDR3 DNA sequence: TGTGCCAGCATCTCAGCGGGACAGGAGGCCTACGAGCAGTACTTC. Amino acids: CASISAGQEAYEQYF. The rearrangement uses TRBV7-8 and TRBJ2-7; maybe TRBD1 (8 bases). The V and J ends lost 7 bases and 2 bases respectively, with 18 bases between them. Per the germline V gene, CDR1 is SGHVS and CDR2 is FQNEAQ. This CDR3 spans 15 amino acids.

This clonotype was recorded only once. The DNA is left out, because the CDR3 cannot be placed on it with certainty; the CDR3 is given as TCRdb lists it. The V and J genes are TRBV29-1 and TRBJ2-4. The CDR3 spans 11 amino acids, including both terminal residues. From germline, CDR1 is SQVTM and CDR2 ANQGSEA. The CDR3 is CSVGHGNIQYF.

This clonotype was observed a single time. This is likely a read error, given that the CDR3 carries no conserved phenylalanine or tryptophan at its end. The chain uses TRBV6-1 and TRBJ2-1; D is tentatively TRBD1 or TRBD2 (5 bases each). CDR3 length: 13 amino acids. From germline, CDR1 is MNHNS and CDR2 SASEGT. This CDR3 reads CANSEERGIEQFL. CDR3 in DNA: TGTGCCAACAGTGAAGAGAGGGGCATTGAGCAGTTCCTC.

On this clonotype: The conserved phenylalanine or tryptophan is not found at the CDR3 terminus, so this likely reflects a read error. The chain uses TRBV25-1 and TRBJ2-5, with 7 bases matching TRBD2. The germline CDR1 and CDR2 sequences are MGHDK and SYGVNS. V lost 0 bases and J lost 5; bases outside the gene matches: 12. The CDR3 is 17 amino acids. The DNA for the CDR3 is TGTGCCAGCAGTGAATATATTGGGACTAACGGGAGGGAGACCCAGTACATC. It encodes CASSEYIGTNGRETQYI.

Of note for this clonotype: One junction end does not reproduce the germline sequence, and a read error may be involved. Written as DNA, the CDR3 is TGTGCCAGCAGCAGGGACTACAAAGAGCAGTTCTTC. This codes for CASSRDYKEQFF. The chain uses TRBV5-4 and TRBJ2-1, with 7 bases lining up with TRBD2. CDR3 length equals 12 residues. In germline, CDR1 is SGHNT, CDR2 YYREEE (reference sequence).

This clonotype was counted a single time. This likely comes from a read error, as the CDR3 has no conserved phenylalanine or tryptophan at its end. The chain joins TRBV11-2 to TRBJ2-1, with D unclear. Germline loops: CDR1 SGHAT, CDR2 FQNNGV. CDR3 length: 13 amino acids. In DNA, the CDR3 is TGTGTCAGCAGCTCAGAATTATACTATGAGCAGTTCCTC. Its protein product is CVSSSELYYEQFL.